This T cell receptor (beta chain) was identified during a study of B cell selection in AIRE deficiency. Regulatory T cells were sorted as CD4+CD25hiCD127low/negative. Losses at the gene ends were 5 bases for V and 7 bases for J; bases not matched to a gene: 6. The CDR3 loop spans 13 amino acids. Germline V gene lookup returns CDR1 MNHNS and CDR2 SASEGT. Points from the study as a whole: Healthy donors alone shared 31.6% of some 3,300 Treg sequences; patients alone about 9.1%. In TCRBV usage, CDR3 length and diversity, patient Tconv and Treg cells matched healthy donors.

Per the authors' pipeline: Pooled Tregs gave roughly 5.6x10^4 patient and some 100,000 donor TCRbeta sequences. The table came from immunoSEQ multiplex PCR; TCRdb's copy has only in-frame clones and leaves some out. Clone size and the V and J calls come from that table; the DNA yielded D and trimming. Of tens of thousands of clones listed, 94% are singletons. In the case of this clone: Its specificity is not known.

The clonotype comes from a human donor with AIRE deficiency. Sequenced: Tregs sorted from PBMCs. This chain links TRBV6-1 with TRBJ1-1; 8 bases are shared with TRBD1. The CDR3 DNA is TGTGCCAGCAGTCACCGGGACAGGATTGAAGCTTTCTTT. It encodes CASSHRDRIEAFF.